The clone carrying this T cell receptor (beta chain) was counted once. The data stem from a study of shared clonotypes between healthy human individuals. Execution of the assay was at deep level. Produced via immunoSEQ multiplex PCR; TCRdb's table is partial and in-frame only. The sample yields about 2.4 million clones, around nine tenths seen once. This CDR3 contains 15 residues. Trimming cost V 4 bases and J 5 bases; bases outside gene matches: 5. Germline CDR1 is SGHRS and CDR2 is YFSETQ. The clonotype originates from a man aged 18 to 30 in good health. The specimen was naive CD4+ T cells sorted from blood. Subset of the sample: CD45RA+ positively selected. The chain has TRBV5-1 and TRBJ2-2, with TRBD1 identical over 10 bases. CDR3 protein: CASSLGGQGTGELFF. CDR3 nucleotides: TGCGCCAGCAGCCTTGGGGGACAGGGGACCGGGGAGCTGTTTTTT.